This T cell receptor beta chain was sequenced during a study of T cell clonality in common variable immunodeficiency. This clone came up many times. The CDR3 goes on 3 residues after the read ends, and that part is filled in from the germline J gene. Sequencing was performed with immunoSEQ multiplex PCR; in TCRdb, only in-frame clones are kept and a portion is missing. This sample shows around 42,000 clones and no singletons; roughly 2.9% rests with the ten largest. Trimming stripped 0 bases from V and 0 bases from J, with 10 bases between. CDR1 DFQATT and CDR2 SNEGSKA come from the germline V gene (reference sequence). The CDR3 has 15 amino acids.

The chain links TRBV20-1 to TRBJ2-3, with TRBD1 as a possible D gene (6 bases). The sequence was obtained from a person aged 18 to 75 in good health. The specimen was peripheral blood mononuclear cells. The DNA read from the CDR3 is TGCAGTGCTAGAGAAAACAGGGCTAGCACAGATACG. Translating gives CSARENRASTDT. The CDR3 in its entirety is CSARENRASTDTQYF.